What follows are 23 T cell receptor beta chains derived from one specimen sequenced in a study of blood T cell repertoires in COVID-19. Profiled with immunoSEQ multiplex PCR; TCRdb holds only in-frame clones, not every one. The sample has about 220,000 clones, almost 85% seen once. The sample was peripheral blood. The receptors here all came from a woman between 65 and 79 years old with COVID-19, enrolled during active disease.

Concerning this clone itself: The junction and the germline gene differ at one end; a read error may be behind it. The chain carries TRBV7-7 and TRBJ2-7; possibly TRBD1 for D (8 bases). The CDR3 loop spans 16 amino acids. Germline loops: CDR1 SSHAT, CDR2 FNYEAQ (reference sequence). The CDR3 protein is CASSLVGGTGSCEQYF. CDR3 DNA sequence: TGTGCTAGCAGCCTAGTGGGGGGGACAGGCTCATGCGAGCAGTACTTC.

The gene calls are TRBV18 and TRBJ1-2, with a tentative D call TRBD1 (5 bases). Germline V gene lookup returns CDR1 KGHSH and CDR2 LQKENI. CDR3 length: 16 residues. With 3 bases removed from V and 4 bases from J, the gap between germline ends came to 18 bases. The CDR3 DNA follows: TGTGCCAGCTCACCTGACAGCCAGGGTTTGGGCTATGGCTACACCTTC. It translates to CASSPDSQGLGYGYTF. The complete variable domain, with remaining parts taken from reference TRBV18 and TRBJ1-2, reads NAGVMQNPRHLVRRRGQEARLRCSPMKGHSHVYWYRQLPEEGLKFMVYLQKENIIDESGMPKERFSAEFPKEGPSILRIQQVVRGDSAAYFCASSPDSQGLGYGYTFGSGTRLTVV.

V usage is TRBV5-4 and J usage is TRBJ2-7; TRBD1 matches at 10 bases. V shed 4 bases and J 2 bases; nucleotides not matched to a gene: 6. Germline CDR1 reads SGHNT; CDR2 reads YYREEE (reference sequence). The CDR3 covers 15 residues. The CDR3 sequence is CASSASGTGAYEQYF. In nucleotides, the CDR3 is TGTGCCAGCAGCGCCTCCGGGACAGGGGCCTACGAGCAGTACTTC.

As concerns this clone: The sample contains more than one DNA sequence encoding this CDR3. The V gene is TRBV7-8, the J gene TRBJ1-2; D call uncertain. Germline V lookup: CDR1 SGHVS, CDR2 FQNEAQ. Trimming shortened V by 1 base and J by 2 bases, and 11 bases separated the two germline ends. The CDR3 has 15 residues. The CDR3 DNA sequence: TGTGCCAGCAGCTTAGGAACCGGGGTGAACTATGGCTACACCTTC. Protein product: CASSLGTGVNYGYTF.

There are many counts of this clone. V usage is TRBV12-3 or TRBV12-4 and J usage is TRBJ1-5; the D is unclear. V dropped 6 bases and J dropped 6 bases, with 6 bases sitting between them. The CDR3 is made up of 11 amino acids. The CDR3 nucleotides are TGTGCCAGCAGCATCAGTCAGCCCCAGCATTTT. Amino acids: CASSISQPQHF.

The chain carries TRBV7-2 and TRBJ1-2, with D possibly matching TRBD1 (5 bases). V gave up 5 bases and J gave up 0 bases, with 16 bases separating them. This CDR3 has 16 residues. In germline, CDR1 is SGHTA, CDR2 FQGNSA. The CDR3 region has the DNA TGTGCCAGCAGCCCTCAAGGGAGGGGAGCTAACTATGGCTACACCTTC. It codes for CASSPQGRGANYGYTF.

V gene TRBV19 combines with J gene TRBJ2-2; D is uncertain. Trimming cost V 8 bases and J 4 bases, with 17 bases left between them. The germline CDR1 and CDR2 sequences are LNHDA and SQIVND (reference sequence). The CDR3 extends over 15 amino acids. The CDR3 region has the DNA TGTGCCAGTCTCCCTGGTGGGCTTGGCACCGGGGAGCTGTTTTTT. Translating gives CASLPGGLGTGELFF.

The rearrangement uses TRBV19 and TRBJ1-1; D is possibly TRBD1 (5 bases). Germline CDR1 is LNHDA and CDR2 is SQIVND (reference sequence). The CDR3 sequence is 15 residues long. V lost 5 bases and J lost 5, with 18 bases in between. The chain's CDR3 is CASSGWGSQVTEAFF. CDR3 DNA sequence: TGTGCCAGTAGTGGCTGGGGCAGCCAAGTAACTGAAGCTTTCTTT.

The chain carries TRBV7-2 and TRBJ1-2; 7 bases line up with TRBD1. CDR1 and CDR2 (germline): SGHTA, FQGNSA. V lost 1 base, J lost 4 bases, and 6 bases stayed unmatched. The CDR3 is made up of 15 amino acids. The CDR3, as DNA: TGTGCCAGCAGCTTAGATGGGACAGAGAGCTATGGCTACACCTTC. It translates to CASSLDGTESYGYTF.

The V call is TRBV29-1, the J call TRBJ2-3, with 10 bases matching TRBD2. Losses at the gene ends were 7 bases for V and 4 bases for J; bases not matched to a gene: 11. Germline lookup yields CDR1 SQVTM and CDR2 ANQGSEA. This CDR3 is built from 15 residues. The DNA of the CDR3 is TGCAGCGCCCTCAGGAGCGGGGGGGCTGCAGATACGCAGTATTTT. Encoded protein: CSALRSGGAADTQYF.

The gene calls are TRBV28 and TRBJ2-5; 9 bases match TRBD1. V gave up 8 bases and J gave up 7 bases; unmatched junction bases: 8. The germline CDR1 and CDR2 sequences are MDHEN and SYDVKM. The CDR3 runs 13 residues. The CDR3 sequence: CASLTGGEGTQYF. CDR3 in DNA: TGTGCCAGCCTGACAGGGGGGGAGGGGACCCAGTACTTC.

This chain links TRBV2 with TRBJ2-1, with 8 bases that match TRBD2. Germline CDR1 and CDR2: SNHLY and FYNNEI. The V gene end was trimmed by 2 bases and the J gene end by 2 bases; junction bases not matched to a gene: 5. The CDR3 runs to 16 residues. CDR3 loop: CASSEFGLAPYNEQFF. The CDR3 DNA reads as TGTGCCAGCAGTGAATTCGGACTAGCACCCTACAATGAGCAGTTCTTC.

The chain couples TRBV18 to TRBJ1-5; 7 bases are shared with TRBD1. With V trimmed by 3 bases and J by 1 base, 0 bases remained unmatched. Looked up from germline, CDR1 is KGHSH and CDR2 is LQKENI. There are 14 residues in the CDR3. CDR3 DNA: TGTGCCAGCTCACCGGGACAGAGCAATCAGCCCCAGCATTTT. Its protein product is CASSPGQSNQPQHF.

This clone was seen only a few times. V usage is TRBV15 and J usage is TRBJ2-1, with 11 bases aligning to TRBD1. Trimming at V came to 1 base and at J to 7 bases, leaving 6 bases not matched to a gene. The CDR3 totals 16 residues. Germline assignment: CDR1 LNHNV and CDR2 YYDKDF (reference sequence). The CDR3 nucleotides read TGTGCCACCAGCAGAGGAGCGGGACAGGGGGGGAATGAGCAGTTCTTC. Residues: CATSRGAGQGGNEQFF.

CDR3: CASSLTGAYEQYF. The CDR3 DNA sequence: TGTGCCAGCAGCTTGACAGGAGCCTACGAGCAGTACTTC. The chain joins TRBV7-2 to TRBJ2-7, with a weak D call TRBD1 (6 bases). Looked up from germline, CDR1 is SGHTA and CDR2 is FQGNSA. Trimming removed 3 bases from V and 2 bases from J, with 8 bases in between. The CDR3 length is 13 residues.

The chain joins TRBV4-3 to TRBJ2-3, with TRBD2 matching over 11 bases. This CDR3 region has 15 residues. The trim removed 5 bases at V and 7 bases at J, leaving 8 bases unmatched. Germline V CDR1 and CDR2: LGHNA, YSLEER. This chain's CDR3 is CASSALAGGRNTQYF. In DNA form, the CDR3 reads TGCGCCAGCAGCGCCCTAGCGGGAGGACGGAATACGCAGTATTTT.

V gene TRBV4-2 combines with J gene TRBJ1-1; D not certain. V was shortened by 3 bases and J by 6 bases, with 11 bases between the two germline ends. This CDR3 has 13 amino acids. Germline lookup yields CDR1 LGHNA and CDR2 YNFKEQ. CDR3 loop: CASSHGVVAEAFF. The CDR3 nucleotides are TGTGCCAGCAGCCATGGAGTTGTGGCTGAAGCTTTCTTT.

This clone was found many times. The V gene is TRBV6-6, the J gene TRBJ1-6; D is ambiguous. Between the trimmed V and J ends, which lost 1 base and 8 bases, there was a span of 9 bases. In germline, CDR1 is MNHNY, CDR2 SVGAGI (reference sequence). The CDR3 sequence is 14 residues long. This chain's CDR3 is CASSYWVADSPLHF. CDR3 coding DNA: TGTGCCAGCAGTTACTGGGTAGCTGATTCACCCCTCCACTTT.

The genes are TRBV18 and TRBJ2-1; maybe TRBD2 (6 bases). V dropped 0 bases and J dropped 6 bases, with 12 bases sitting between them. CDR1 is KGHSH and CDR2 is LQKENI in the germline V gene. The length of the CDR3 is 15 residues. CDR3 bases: TGTGCCAGCTCACCACCTAACCTAGCGAGCAATGAGCAGTTCTTC. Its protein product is CASSPPNLASNEQFF. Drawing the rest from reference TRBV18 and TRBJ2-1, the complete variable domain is NAGVMQNPRHLVRRRGQEARLRCSPMKGHSHVYWYRQLPEEGLKFMVYLQKENIIDESGMPKERFSAEFPKEGPSILRIQQVVRGDSAAYFCASSPPNLASNEQFFGPGTRLTVL.

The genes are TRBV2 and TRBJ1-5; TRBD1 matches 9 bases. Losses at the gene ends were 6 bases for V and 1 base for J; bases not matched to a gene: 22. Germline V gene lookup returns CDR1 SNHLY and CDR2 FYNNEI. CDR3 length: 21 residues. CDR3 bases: TGTGCCAGCAGACCGGCAGGGCCCCGGGACAGGGAGGGCTGGAGCAATCAGCCCCAGCATTTT. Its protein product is CASRPAGPRDREGWSNQPQHF.

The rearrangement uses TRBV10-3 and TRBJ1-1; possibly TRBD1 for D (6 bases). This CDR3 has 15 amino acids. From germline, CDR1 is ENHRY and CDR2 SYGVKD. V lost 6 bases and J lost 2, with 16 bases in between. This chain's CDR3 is CAIRREVGGNTEAFF. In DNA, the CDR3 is TGTGCCATCAGAAGAGAGGTAGGGGGAAACACTGAAGCTTTCTTT.

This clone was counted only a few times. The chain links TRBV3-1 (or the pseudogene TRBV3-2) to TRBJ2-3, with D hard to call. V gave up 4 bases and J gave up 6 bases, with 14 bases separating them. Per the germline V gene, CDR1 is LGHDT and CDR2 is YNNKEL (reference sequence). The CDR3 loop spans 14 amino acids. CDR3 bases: TGTGCCAGCAGCCTCGCGGTTTCGCGGGATACGCAGTATTTT. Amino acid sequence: CASSLAVSRDTQYF.

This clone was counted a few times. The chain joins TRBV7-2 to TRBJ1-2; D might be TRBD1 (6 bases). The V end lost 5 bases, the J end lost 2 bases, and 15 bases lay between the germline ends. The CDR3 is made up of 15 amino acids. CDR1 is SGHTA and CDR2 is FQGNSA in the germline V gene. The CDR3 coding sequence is TGTGCCAGCAGCCCGAAGACAGGATCAAACTATGGCTACACCTTC. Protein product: CASSPKTGSNYGYTF. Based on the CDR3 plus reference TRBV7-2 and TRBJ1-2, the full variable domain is GAGVSQSPSNKVTEKGKDVELRCDPISGHTALYWYRQSLGQGLEFLIYFQGNSAPDKSGLPSDRFSAERTGGSVSTLTIQRTQQEDSAVYLCASSPKTGSNYGYTFGSGTRLTVV.